A single sample gave rise to the 15 T cell receptor beta chains below, sequenced in a study of tumor-infiltrating lymphocytes in primary liver carcinoma. Using a constant-region primer together with ProtoScript II reverse transcriptase, TCR beta cDNA was made from about 490 ng of total RNA. Libraries for TCR beta were built through three nested multiplex PCR rounds, which together made up a slightly modified ARM-PCR procedure. The study ran its first two PCR rounds for approximately 10 cycles each, using TRBV1-TRBV30 forward primers and a C-beta reverse primer. TCRdb passed the multiplex PCR reads through MiXCR, listing each CDR3 protein once. The sample carries some 320,000 distinct CDR3 sequences, 65% recorded once. The authors took blood RNA from unsorted whole blood and also extracted germline DNA. The sequenced sample was peripheral blood. The receptors derive from a man between 40 and 49 years old with primary liver carcinoma and hepatitis B virus infection.

V and J are TRBV6-1 and TRBJ1-6; D might be TRBD1 (6 bases). Germline V gives CDR1 MNHNS, CDR2 SASEGT. V lost 5 bases and J lost 18, with 29 bases in between. The CDR3 totals 16 residues. CDR3 region: CASSNRARSYNSSHHF. CDR3 sequence (DNA): TGTGCCAGCAGTAACAGGGCCCGCTCCTATAATTCATCCCACCACTTT.

As for this clonotype: The junction departs from germline at one end; a sequencing error may be responsible. This sequence joins TRBV11-1 and TRBJ2-1, with D possibly matching TRBD2 (7 bases). There are 13 residues in the CDR3. Germline CDR1 and CDR2: SGHAT and FQDESV (reference sequence). CDR3 DNA sequence: TGTGCCAGCGGGCCGGAGGGGGGGAATGAACAGTTCTTC. It encodes CASGPEGGNEQFF.

Comment on this clonotype: Mismatch with germline at one junction end may stem from a read error. The chain employs TRBV11-2 and TRBJ2-2; tentatively, D is TRBD2 (5 bases). CDR3 length: 15 amino acids. The germline gives CDR1 SGHAT, CDR2 FQNNGV. The DNA for the CDR3 is TGTGTCAGCAGCTTAGGCTCGACGAACACCGGGGAGCTGTCTTTT. Its protein product is CVSSLGSTNTGELSF.

This clonotype was picked up many times. The junction departs from the called germline gene at one end, perhaps through a read error. This chain joins TRBV5-5 and TRBJ1-5; D remains ambiguous. Germline V lookup: CDR1 SGHKS, CDR2 YYEKEE (reference sequence). This CDR3 region has 15 residues. The CDR3 spells CASSQEGNSNQPQHF. CDR3 DNA sequence: TGCGCCAGCAGCCAAGAAGGGAATAGCAATCAGCCCCAGCATTTT.

Many counts were recorded for this clonotype. The rearrangement uses TRBV6-5 and TRBJ1-6; TRBD1 matches at 8 bases. CDR1 and CDR2 (germline): MNHEY, SVGAGI. The CDR3 extends over 14 amino acids. After removal of 7 bases from V and 8 bases from J, the junction contained 7 bases not matched to a gene. The CDR3 loop is CASTPDRGYSPLHF. DNA of the CDR3: TGTGCCAGCACCCCAGACAGGGGATATTCACCCCTCCACTTT.

The sample holds many counts of this clonotype. V is TRBV6-1 and J is TRBJ1-5; D gene unclear. V was cut by 4 bases and J by 0 bases, with 13 bases left in between. The CDR3 is 16 amino acids. Germline values: CDR1 MNHNS, CDR2 SASEGT. Here the CDR3 reads CASSAVADYSNQPQHF. Written as DNA, the CDR3 is TGTGCCAGCAGTGCTGTGGCGGACTATAGCAATCAGCCCCAGCATTTT.

The chain links TRBV11-1 to TRBJ2-5; D is unresolved. From germline, CDR1 is SGHAT and CDR2 FQDESV (reference sequence). The CDR3 sequence is 13 residues long. The germline V and J ends were trimmed by 9 bases and 5 bases, with 16 bases remaining between them. The CDR3 nucleotides read TGTGCCAGGAGTCGTACACCCTCCGAGACCCAGTACTTC. It codes for CARSRTPSETQYF. Full variable domain (outside the CDR3, taken from reference TRBV11-1 and TRBJ2-5): EAEVAQSPRYKITEKSQAVAFWCDPISGHATLYWYRQILGQGPELLVQFQDESVVDDSQLPKDRFSAERLKGVDSTLKIQPAELGDSAMYLCARSRTPSETQYFGPGTRLLVL.

Note on this clonotype: One junction end disagrees with the germline gene, perhaps due to a read error. This chain joins TRBV6-5 and TRBJ2-1, with D possibly TRBD2 on 5 matching bases. Germline CDR1 is MNHEY and CDR2 is SVGAGI. The CDR3 sequence is 14 residues long. CDR3 sequence: CASSYSTTPSEQFF. The CDR3 coding sequence is TGCGCCAGCAGTTACTCGACTACCCCGAGCGAGCAGTTCTTC.

Concerning this clonotype itself: A single base separates this from a much larger clone, so it may be a read error. The chain is built from TRBV4-1 and TRBJ1-6, with D perhaps matching TRBD1 (6 bases). The germline V gene encodes CDR1 MGHRA and CDR2 YSYEKL. The CDR3 runs to 16 residues. Here the CDR3 reads CASSQTGLTENSSLHF. CDR3 nucleotides: TGCGCCAGCAGCCAGACAGGCCTTACTGAAAATTCATCCCTCCACTTT.

A word on this clonotype: The CDR3 does not end in the conserved phenylalanine or tryptophan, so this is likely a read error. This chain connects TRBV30 to TRBJ2-7; possible D gene TRBD2, 7 bases. Germline CDR1 and CDR2: GTSNPN and SVGIG (reference sequence). The CDR3 sequence is 14 residues long. Trimming took off 2 bases at V and 6 bases at J, with 17 bases between the two ends. The CDR3 nucleotides are TGTGCCTGGAGTAGGGGGGGGAGGCCAAGCGAGCAGTACATC. As protein: CAWSRGGRPSEQYI.

The chain recombines TRBV10-3 with TRBJ1-2; D is ambiguous. Trimming stripped 0 bases from V and 1 base from J, with 9 bases between. The CDR3 has 15 amino acids. Germline V gene lookup returns CDR1 ENHRY and CDR2 SYGVKD. The CDR3 nucleotides are TGTGCCATCAGTGAGTCACGTCACTTTAACTATGGCTACACCTTC. It encodes CAISESRHFNYGYTF.

This clonotype has ten or more counts. The chain carries TRBV20-1 and TRBJ2-3, with a possible D match to TRBD2 (6 bases). The CDR3 is 15 amino acids. Deletions cut 6 bases from V and 0 bases from J, with 16 bases between. The germline V gene has CDR1 DFQATT and CDR2 SNEGSKA (reference sequence). In DNA form, the CDR3 reads TGCAGTGCCCCGGACGCGGGATCTAGCACAGATACGCAGTATTTT. Protein: CSAPDAGSSTDTQYF.

Concerning this clonotype itself: The missing conserved phenylalanine or tryptophan at the end of this CDR3 makes a read error likely. The chain combines TRBV11-2 with TRBJ2-3; 7 nucleotides agree with TRBD2. The germline V gene has CDR1 SGHAT and CDR2 FQNNGV. With 2 bases clipped from V and 0 bases from J, the junction kept 5 bases outside the gene matches. CDR3 length: 16 amino acids. The CDR3 region has the DNA TGTGCCAGCAGCTTACAGGCGGGAGTCAGCACAGATACGCAGTATTTA. Translated: CASSLQAGVSTDTQYL.

Comment on this clonotype: Just one base apart from a much larger clone, this may be a read error. The chain carries TRBV6-5 and TRBJ2-7; TRBD2 agrees at 8 bases. Trimming at V came to 10 bases and at J to 4 bases, leaving 9 bases not matched to a gene. Germline V gives CDR1 MNHEY, CDR2 SVGAGI. The CDR3 extends over 13 amino acids. The CDR3, as DNA: TGTGCCAACGCGGGGGGCAGGGGATACGAGCAGTACTTC. Its protein product is CANAGGRGYEQYF.

This rearrangement joins TRBV6-1 to TRBJ2-5; 11 bases align to TRBD1. V lost 0 bases to trimming and J lost 4 bases; unmatched junction nucleotides: 16. The germline V gene has CDR1 MNHNS and CDR2 SASEGT. This CDR3 contains 20 residues. In DNA, the CDR3 is TGTGCCAGCAGTGAAGCTTACCGGACAGGGGGCGCGCTATGGAGAGAGACCCAGTACTTC. Translated, it gives CASSEAYRTGGALWRETQYF.